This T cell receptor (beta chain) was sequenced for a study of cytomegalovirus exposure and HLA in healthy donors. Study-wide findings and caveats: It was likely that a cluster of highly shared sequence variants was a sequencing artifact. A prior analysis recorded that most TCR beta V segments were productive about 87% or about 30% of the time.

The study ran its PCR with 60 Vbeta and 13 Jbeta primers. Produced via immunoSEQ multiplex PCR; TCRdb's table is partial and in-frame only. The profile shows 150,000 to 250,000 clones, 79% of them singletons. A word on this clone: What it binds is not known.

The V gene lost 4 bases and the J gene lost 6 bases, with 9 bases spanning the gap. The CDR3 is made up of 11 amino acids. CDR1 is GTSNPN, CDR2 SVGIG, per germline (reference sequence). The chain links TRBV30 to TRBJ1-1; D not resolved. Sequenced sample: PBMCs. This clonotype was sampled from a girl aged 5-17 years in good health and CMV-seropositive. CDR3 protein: CAWTTVAEAFF. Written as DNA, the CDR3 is TGTGCCTGGACCACGGTCGCTGAAGCTTTCTTT. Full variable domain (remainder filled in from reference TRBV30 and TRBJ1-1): SQTIHQWPATLVQPVGSPLSLECTVEGTSNPNLYWYRQAAGRGLQLLFYSVGIGQISSEVPQNLSASRPQDRQFILSSKKLLLSDSGFYLCAWTTVAEAFFGQGTRLTVV.